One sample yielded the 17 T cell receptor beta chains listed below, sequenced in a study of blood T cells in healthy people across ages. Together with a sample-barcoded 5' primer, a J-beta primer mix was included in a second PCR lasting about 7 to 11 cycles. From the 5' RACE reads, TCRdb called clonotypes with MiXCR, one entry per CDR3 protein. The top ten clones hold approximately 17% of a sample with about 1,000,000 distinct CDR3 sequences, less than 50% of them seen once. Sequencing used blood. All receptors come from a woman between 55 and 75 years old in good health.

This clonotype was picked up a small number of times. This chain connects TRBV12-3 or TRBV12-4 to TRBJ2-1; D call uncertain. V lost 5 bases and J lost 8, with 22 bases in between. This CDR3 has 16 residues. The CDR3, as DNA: TGTGCCAGCAGTCAAAAATCCCCCCTTGTTGTCTATGAGCAGTTCTTC. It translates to CASSQKSPLVVYEQFF.

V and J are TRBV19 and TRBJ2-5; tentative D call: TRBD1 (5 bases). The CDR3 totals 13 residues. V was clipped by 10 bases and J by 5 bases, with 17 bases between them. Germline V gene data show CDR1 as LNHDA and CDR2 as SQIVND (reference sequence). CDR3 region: CATRVAGLETQYF. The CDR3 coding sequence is TGTGCCACCCGAGTCGCAGGGCTCGAGACCCAGTACTTC.

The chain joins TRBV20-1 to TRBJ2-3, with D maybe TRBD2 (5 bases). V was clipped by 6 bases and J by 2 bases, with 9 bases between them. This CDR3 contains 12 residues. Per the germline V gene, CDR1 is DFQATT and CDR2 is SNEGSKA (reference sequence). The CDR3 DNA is TGCAGTGCCAACGACTACACAGATACGCAGTATTTT. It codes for CSANDYTDTQYF.

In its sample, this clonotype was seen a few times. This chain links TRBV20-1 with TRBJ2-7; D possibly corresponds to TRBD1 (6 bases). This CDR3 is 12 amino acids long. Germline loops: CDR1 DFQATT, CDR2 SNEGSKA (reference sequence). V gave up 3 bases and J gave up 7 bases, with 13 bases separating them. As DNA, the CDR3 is TGCAGTGCTAGGGCAGGGGTCGGTGAGCAGTACTTC. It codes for CSARAGVGEQYF.

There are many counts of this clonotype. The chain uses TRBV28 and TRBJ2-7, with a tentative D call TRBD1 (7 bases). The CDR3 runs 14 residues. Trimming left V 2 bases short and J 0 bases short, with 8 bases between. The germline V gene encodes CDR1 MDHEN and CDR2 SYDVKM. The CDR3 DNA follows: TGTGCCAGCAGTTTACAGGGGGGCTCCTACGAGCAGTACTTC. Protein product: CASSLQGGSYEQYF.

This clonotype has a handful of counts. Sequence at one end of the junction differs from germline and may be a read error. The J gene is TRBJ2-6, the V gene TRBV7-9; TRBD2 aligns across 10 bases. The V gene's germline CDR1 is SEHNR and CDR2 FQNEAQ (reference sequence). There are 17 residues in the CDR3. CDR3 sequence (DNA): TGTGCCAGCAGCATAAGCGGGAGGGCCTCTGGGGCCAACGCCCTGACTTTC. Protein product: CASSISGRASGANALTF.

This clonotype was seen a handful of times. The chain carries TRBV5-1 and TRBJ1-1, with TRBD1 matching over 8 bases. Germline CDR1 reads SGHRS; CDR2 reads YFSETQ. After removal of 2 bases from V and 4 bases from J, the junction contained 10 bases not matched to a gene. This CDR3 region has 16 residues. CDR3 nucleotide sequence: TGCGCCAGCAGCTTTACAGGGGAAACAGGGGGCACTGAAGCTTTCTTT. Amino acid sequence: CASSFTGETGGTEAFF.

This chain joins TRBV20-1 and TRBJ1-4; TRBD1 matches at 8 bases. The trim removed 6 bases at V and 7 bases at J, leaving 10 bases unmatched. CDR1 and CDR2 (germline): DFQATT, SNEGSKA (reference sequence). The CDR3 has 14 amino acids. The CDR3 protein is CSAPTGGEGEKLFF. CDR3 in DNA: TGCAGTGCCCCTACAGGGGGAGAGGGTGAAAAACTGTTTTTT.

CDR3 DNA: TGTGCCAGCAGCCAAGAAACCCGGAGGACTGAAGCTTTCTTT. This encodes CASSQETRRTEAFF. J is TRBJ1-1 and V is TRBV3-1; D not certain. From germline, CDR1 is LGHDT and CDR2 YNNKEL (reference sequence). V lost 0 bases and J 5 bases, leaving 10 bases between the germline ends. This CDR3 contains 14 residues.

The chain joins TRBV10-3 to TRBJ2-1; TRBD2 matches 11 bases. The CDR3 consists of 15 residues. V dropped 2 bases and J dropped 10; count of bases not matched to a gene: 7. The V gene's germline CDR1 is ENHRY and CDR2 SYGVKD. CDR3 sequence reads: CAISETASGRYEQFF. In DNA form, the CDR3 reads TGTGCCATCAGTGAGACGGCTAGCGGGAGGTACGAGCAGTTCTTC.

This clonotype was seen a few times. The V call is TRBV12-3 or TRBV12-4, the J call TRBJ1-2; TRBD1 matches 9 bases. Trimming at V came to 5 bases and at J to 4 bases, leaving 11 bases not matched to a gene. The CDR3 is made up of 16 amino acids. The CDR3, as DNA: TGTGCCAGCAGTCCAGCTCCGGGACAGGGATTCTATGGCTACACCTTC. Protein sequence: CASSPAPGQGFYGYTF.

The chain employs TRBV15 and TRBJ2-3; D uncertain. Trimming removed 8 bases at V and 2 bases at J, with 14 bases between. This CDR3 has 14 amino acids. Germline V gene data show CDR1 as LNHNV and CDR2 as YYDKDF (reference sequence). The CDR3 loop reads CATRLGPYTDTQYF. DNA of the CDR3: TGTGCCACCCGACTGGGCCCCTACACAGATACGCAGTATTTT.

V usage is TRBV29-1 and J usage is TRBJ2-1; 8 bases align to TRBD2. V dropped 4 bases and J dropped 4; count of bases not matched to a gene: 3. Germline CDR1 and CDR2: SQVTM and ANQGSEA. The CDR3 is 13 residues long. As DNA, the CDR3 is TGCAGCGTTGTAAGCGGGAGTTACAATGAGCAGTTCTTC. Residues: CSVVSGSYNEQFF.

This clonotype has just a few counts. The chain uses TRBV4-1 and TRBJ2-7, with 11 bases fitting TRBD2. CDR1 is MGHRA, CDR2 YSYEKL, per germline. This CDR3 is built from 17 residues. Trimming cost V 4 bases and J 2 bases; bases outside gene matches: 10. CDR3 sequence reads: CASSPMGRLAGTYEQYF. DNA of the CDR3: TGCGCCAGCAGCCCTATGGGAAGACTAGCGGGGACCTACGAGCAGTACTTC.

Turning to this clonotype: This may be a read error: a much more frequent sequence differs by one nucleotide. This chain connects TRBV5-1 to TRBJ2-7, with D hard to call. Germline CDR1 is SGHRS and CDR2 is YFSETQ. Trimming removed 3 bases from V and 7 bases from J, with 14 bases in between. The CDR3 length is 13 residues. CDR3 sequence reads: CASSSSTYNEQYF. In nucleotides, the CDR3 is TGCGCCAGCAGCTCCAGTACCTACAATGAGCAGTACTTC.

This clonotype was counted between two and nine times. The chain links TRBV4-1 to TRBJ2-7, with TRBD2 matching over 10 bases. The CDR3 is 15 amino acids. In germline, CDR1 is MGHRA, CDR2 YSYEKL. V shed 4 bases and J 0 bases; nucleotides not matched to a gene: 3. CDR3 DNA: TGCGCCAGCAGCCGGGGACTAGCGACCTCCTACGAGCAGTACTTC. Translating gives CASSRGLATSYEQYF.

Here the CDR3 DNA reads TGTGCCAGCAGCCTGGGACAGGGGGTGGGAAAACTGTTTTTT. It specifies CASSLGQGVGKLFF. The rearrangement uses TRBV5-5 and TRBJ1-4, with 11 bases identical to TRBD1. The CDR3 is 14 amino acids. CDR1 is SGHKS and CDR2 is YYEKEE in the germline V gene (reference sequence). The J segment lost 10 bases and the V segment lost 4 bases, leaving 6 bases of the junction unmatched.